The 22 T cell receptor beta chains presented below share a single source sample, sequenced in a study of cytomegalovirus exposure and HLA in healthy donors. The PCR was carried out with 60 Vbeta primers and 13 Jbeta primers. TCRdb's copy holds only in-frame clones and misses some; the assay was immunoSEQ multiplex PCR. The data hold some 120,000 clones, with 55% to 65% observed a single time. Material: PBMCs. The receptor source for this set is a woman aged 25 to 39 in good health and CMV-seronegative.

V gene TRBV11-2 combines with J gene TRBJ2-7; 10 bases are shared with TRBD2. CDR3 length equals 14 residues. After removal of 3 bases from V and 7 bases from J, the junction contained 6 bases not matched to a gene. Germline V gene lookup returns CDR1 SGHAT and CDR2 FQNNGV. The CDR3 reads CASSFGLADGEQYF. The CDR3 DNA sequence: TGTGCCAGCAGCTTTGGACTAGCGGATGGTGAGCAGTACTTC.

The rearrangement joins TRBV28 to TRBJ1-4; D ambiguous. The germline CDR1 and CDR2 sequences are MDHEN and SYDVKM. V was shortened by 5 bases and J by 8 bases, with 12 bases between the two germline ends. This CDR3 is built from 13 residues. CDR3 DNA: TGTGCCAGCAGTAAAATGACGGGGGAAAAACTGTTTTTT. Encoded protein: CASSKMTGEKLFF.

The CDR3 sequence: CASSLGQVSGNTIYF. The CDR3 bases are TGCGCCAGCAGCTTGGGACAGGTCTCTGGAAACACCATATATTTT. The chain recombines TRBV5-1 with TRBJ1-3, with D maybe TRBD1 (6 bases). The germline V and J ends were trimmed by 0 bases and 0 bases, with 7 bases remaining between them. Germline assignment: CDR1 SGHRS and CDR2 YFSETQ. The CDR3 covers 15 residues.

The chain couples TRBV6-1 to TRBJ1-4, with TRBD1 identical over 10 bases. The germline V gene encodes CDR1 MNHNS and CDR2 SASEGT. CDR3 length equals 16 residues. Trimming removed 3 bases from V and 5 bases from J; junction bases left unmatched: 6. The CDR3 coding sequence is TGTGCCAGCAGTGAGCCTCCGGGACAGGGGAATGAAAAACTGTTTTTT. Encoded protein: CASSEPPGQGNEKLFF.

This clone was seen a few times. The rearrangement uses TRBV27 and TRBJ2-5; TRBD2 matches 10 bases. TRBJ2-7 matches the DNA end more closely, so the J call is doubtful. Germline CDR1 and CDR2: MNHEY and SMNVEV (reference sequence). The CDR3 spans 14 residues. CDR3 nucleotide sequence: TGTGCCAGCAGTTTACTAGCGGGAGTTTACGAGCAGTACTTC. Translating it yields CASSLLAGVYEQYF.

This chain joins TRBV28 and TRBJ2-7; 7 bases match TRBD1. CDR1 is MDHEN, CDR2 SYDVKM, per germline. The CDR3 loop spans 13 amino acids. The V segment lost 6 bases and the J segment 3 bases; nucleotides outside the gene matches: 5. CDR3 bases: TGTGCCAGCAGGGACAGGCGAGACTACGAGCAGTACTTC. This sequence encodes CASRDRRDYEQYF. Full variable domain (rest looked up from reference TRBV28 and TRBJ2-7): DVKVTQSSRYLVKRTGEKVFLECVQDMDHENMFWYRQDPGLGLRLIYFSYDVKMKEKGDIPEGYSVSREKKERFSLILESASTNQTSMYLCASRDRRDYEQYFGPGTRLTVT.

This chain connects TRBV18 to TRBJ1-2, with D hard to call. With 3 bases removed from V and 2 bases from J, the gap between germline ends came to 7 bases. Germline V lookup: CDR1 KGHSH, CDR2 LQKENI. This CDR3 has 13 residues. The CDR3 sequence: CASSPSKNYGYTF. Written as DNA, the CDR3 is TGTGCCAGCTCACCTTCCAAAAACTATGGCTACACCTTC.

V and J are TRBV7-2 and TRBJ2-3, with D perhaps TRBD2 (6 bases). Per germline, CDR1 SGHTA and CDR2 FQGNSA. The V end lost 5 bases, the J end lost 4 bases, and 16 bases lay between the germline ends. The CDR3 consists of 15 residues. The CDR3 DNA sequence: TGTGCCAGCAGCCCCCGGAGGGGCGTGGCAGATACGCAGTATTTT. As protein: CASSPRRGVADTQYF.

The chain combines TRBV6-5 with TRBJ2-1, with D uncertain. Germline CDR1 is MNHEY and CDR2 is SVGAGI. The length of the CDR3 is 15 residues. Trimming left V 0 bases short and J 8 bases short, with 14 bases between. The CDR3 region has the DNA TGTGCCAGCAGTTACTCTGCCTCCCCGGGTGATGAGCAGTTCTTC. Translated, it gives CASSYSASPGDEQFF.

The chain joins TRBV30 to TRBJ1-1; D is possibly TRBD1 (6 bases). Germline V CDR1 and CDR2: GTSNPN, SVGIG (reference sequence). With 2 bases removed from V and 1 base from J, the gap between germline ends came to 11 bases. This CDR3 has 14 amino acids. The CDR3 DNA is TGTGCCTGGAGTAAGGACAGCGCGAACACTGAAGCTTTCTTT. Translating gives CAWSKDSANTEAFF.

This clone is medium-sized. This chain joins TRBV6-4 and TRBJ2-1, with 10 bases fitting TRBD2. Germline V gene data show CDR1 as MRHNA and CDR2 as SNTAGT. This CDR3 has 14 residues. V dropped 2 bases and J dropped 8; count of bases not matched to a gene: 3. CDR3 region: CASSDASGSDEQFF. For the CDR3, the DNA is TGTGCCAGCAGTGACGCTAGCGGGAGCGATGAGCAGTTCTTC.

The chain joins TRBV28 to TRBJ1-2; 7 bases align to TRBD1. Germline loops: CDR1 MDHEN, CDR2 SYDVKM. This CDR3 comprises 15 residues. V lost 6 bases to trimming and J lost 4 bases; unmatched junction nucleotides: 11. CDR3: CASSFLGQFAYGYTF. The CDR3 DNA reads TGTGCCAGCAGCTTCCTGGGACAGTTCGCCTATGGCTACACCTTC.

V is TRBV7-9 and J is TRBJ1-1, with 11 positions matching TRBD1. The CDR3 extends over 15 amino acids. Germline assignment: CDR1 SEHNR and CDR2 FQNEAQ (reference sequence). J lost 4 bases, V lost 4 bases, and 5 bases had no gene match. CDR3 in DNA: TGTGCCAGCAGCTGGGGGACAGGGGGTCGCACTGAAGCTTTCTTT. Translating it yields CASSWGTGGRTEAFF.

This clone was seen only a few times. Because the CDR3's place on the DNA is in doubt, the DNA is left out and the CDR3 is given as listed by TCRdb. The chain has TRBV21-1 and TRBJ1-3; the listed D gene, TRBD1, was not tested against the DNA. TRBV21-1 represents a pseudogene. The CDR3 sequence runs 19 residues, both termini included. The CDR3 sequence: CASSPGGGRGFGSGNTIYF.

This clone came up a few times. The chain has TRBV13 and TRBJ1-3; D is uncertain. Germline CDR1 PRHDT, CDR2 FYEKMQ (reference sequence). V was pared by 0 bases and J by 6 bases, with 9 bases between. The CDR3 runs 14 residues. CDR3 loop: CASSLGQNENTIYF. For the CDR3, the DNA is TGTGCCAGCAGCTTAGGACAGAACGAAAACACCATATATTTT. Complete variable domain (other parts from reference TRBV13 and TRBJ1-3): AAGVIQSPRHLIKEKRETATLKCYPIPRHDTVYWYQQGPGQDPQFLISFYEKMQSDKGSIPDRFSAQQFSDYHSELNMSSLELGDSALYFCASSLGQNENTIYFGEGSWLTVV.

The chain is built from TRBV6-5 and TRBJ2-7; no clear D. Germline loops: CDR1 MNHEY, CDR2 SVGAGI. The V gene lost 2 bases and the J gene lost 0 bases, with 8 bases spanning the gap. This CDR3 is built from 14 residues. The CDR3 sequence is CASSYDLSSYEQYF. The CDR3 DNA sequence: TGTGCCAGCAGTTACGACTTATCCTCCTACGAGCAGTACTTC.

This clone is categorized as medium-sized (0.01 to 0.1%). The gene calls are TRBV6-6 and TRBJ1-6, with TRBD1 matching over 7 bases. Looked up from germline, CDR1 is MNHNY and CDR2 is SVGAGI (reference sequence). The V gene end was trimmed by 6 bases and the J gene end by 8 bases; junction bases not matched to a gene: 4. The CDR3 is 13 residues long. CDR3: CASSDREYSPLHF. The DNA for the CDR3 is TGTGCCAGCAGCGACAGGGAGTATTCACCCCTCCACTTT.

This clone was detected a few times. The genes are TRBV4-1 and TRBJ2-1; 8 bases align to TRBD1. The J segment lost 0 bases and the V segment lost 1 base, leaving 5 bases of the junction unmatched. Germline values: CDR1 MGHRA, CDR2 YSYEKL. CDR3 length: 17 amino acids. CDR3 in amino acids: CASSQGPGQASYNEQFF. DNA for the CDR3: TGCGCCAGCAGCCAAGGTCCGGGACAGGCCTCCTACAATGAGCAGTTCTTC.

The J gene is TRBJ2-1, the V gene TRBV7-9; 10 nucleotides match TRBD2. Per germline, CDR1 SEHNR and CDR2 FQNEAQ (reference sequence). This CDR3 is built from 16 residues. The trim removed 1 base at V and 3 bases at J, leaving 3 bases unmatched. For the CDR3, the DNA is TGTGCCAGCAGCTTAGGACTAGCGGGTAACTACAATGAGCAGTTCTTC. As protein: CASSLGLAGNYNEQFF.

V usage is TRBV11-3 and J usage is TRBJ2-1, with D perhaps matching TRBD1 (7 bases). Germline lookup yields CDR1 SGHNT and CDR2 YENEEA. Trimming took off 5 bases at V and 6 bases at J, with 14 bases between the two ends. The CDR3 consists of 14 residues. CDR3 protein: CASSPGGTLNEQFF. The CDR3 nucleotides are TGTGCCAGCAGCCCAGGGGGGACTCTCAATGAGCAGTTCTTC.

Only one count was recorded for this clone. This sequence joins TRBV28 and TRBJ2-6; 8 nucleotides line up with TRBD1. The CDR3 length is 20 residues. J was trimmed by 0 bases and V by 4 bases; bases with no gene match: 14. CDR1 MDHEN and CDR2 SYDVKM come from the germline V gene. The CDR3 region is CASSSRDRTGDFSGANVLTF. The CDR3 region has the DNA TGTGCCAGCAGTTCGCGGGACAGGACCGGGGATTTCTCTGGGGCCAACGTCCTGACTTTC.

This chain links TRBV7-3 with TRBJ1-2, with TRBD1 matching 7 bases. The CDR3 extends over 15 amino acids. With V trimmed by 1 base and J by 5 bases, 7 bases remained unmatched. CDR1 and CDR2 from the germline V gene are SGHTA and FQGTGA. The DNA for the CDR3 is TGTGCCAGCAGCTTAATAGACAGGGTGGCATATGGCTACACCTTC. It yields the protein CASSLIDRVAYGYTF.